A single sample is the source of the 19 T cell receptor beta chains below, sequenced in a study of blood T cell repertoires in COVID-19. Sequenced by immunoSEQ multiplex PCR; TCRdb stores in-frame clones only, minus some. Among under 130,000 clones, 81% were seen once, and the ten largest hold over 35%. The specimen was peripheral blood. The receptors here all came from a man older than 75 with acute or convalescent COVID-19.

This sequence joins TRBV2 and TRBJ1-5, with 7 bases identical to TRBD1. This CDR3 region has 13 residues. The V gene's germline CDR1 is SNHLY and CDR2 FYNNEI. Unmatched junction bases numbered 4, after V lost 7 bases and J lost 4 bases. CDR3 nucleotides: TGTGCCAGCACCGGACAGGATAATCAGCCCCAGCATTTT. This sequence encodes CASTGQDNQPQHF.

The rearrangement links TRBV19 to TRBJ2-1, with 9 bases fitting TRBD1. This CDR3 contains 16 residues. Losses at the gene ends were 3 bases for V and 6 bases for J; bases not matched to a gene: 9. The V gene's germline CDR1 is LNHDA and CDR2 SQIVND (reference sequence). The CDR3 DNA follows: TGTGCCAGTAGTATCCATACAGGGGGCGTAGGCAATGAGCAGTTCTTC. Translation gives CASSIHTGGVGNEQFF.

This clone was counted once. This chain's CDR3 is CAITDSMYQPQHF. In DNA form, the CDR3 reads TGTGCCATCACTGACAGTATGTATCAGCCCCAGCATTTT. The J gene is TRBJ1-5, the V gene TRBV10-3; a weak D match, TRBD1 (5 bases). Between the trimmed V and J ends, which lost 7 bases and 5 bases, there was a span of 12 bases. In germline, CDR1 is ENHRY, CDR2 SYGVKD. This CDR3 spans 13 amino acids.

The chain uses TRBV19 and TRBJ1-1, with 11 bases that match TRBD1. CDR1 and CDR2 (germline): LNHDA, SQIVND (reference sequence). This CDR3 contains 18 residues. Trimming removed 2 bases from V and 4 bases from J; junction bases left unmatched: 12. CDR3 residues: CASSIRLWAGQGVTEAFF. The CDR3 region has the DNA TGTGCCAGTAGTATACGACTTTGGGCGGGACAGGGGGTCACTGAAGCTTTCTTT.

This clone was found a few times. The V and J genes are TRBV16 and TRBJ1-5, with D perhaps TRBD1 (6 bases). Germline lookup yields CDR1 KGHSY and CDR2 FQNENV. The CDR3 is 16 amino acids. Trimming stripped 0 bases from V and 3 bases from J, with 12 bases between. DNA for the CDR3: TGTGCCAGCAGCCAATCGGGGGGGCATGACAATCAGCCCCAGCATTTT. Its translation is CASSQSGGHDNQPQHF.

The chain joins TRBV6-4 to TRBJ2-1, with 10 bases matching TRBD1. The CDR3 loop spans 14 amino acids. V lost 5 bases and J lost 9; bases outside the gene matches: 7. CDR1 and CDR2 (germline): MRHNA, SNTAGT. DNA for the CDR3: TGTGCCAGCAGTATGTTCTGGACAGGGGGTGAGCAGTTCTTC. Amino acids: CASSMFWTGGEQFF.

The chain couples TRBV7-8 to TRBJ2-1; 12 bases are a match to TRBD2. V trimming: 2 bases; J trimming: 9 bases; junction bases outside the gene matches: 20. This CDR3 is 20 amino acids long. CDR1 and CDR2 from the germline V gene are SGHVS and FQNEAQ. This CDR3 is CASSLSSVPGLAGGPGEQFF. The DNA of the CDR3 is TGTGCCAGCAGCTTATCATCAGTCCCCGGGCTAGCGGGAGGGCCTGGTGAGCAGTTCTTC.

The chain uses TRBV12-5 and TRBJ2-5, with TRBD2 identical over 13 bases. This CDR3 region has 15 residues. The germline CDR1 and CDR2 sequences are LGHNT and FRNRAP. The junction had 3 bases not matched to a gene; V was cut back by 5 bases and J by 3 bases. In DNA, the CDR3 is TGTGCTAGTGGTCCCGGACTAGCGGGAGAAGAGACCCAGTACTTC. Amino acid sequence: CASGPGLAGEETQYF.

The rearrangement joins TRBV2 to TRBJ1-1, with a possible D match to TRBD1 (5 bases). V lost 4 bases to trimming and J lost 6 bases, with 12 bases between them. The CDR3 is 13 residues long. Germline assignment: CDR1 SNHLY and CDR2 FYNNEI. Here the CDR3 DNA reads TGTGCCAGCAGTGCAACGGGGGTAGCTGAAGCTTTCTTT. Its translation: CASSATGVAEAFF.

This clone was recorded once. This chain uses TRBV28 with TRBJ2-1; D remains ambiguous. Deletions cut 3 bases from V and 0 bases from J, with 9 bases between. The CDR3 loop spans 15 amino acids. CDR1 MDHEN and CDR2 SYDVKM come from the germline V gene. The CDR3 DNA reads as TGTGCCAGCAGTTTCCCCCCTAGCTCCTACAATGAGCAGTTCTTC. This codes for CASSFPPSSYNEQFF.

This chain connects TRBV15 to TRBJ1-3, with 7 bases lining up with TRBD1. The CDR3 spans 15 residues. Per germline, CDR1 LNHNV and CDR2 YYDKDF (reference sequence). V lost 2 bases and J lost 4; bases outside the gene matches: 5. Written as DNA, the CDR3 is TGTGCCACCAGCAGACAACGGACAGGAGGAAACACCATATATTTT. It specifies CATSRQRTGGNTIYF. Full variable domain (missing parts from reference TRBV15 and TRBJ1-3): DAMVIQNPRYQVTQFGKPVTLSCSQTLNHNVMYWYQQKSSQAPKLLFHYYDKDFNNEADTPDNFQSRRPNTSFCFLDIRSPGLGDTAMYLCATSRQRTGGNTIYFGEGSWLTVV.

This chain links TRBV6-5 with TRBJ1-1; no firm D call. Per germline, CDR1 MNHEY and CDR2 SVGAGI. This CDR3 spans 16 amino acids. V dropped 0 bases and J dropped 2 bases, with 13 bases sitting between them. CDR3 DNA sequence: TGTGCCAGCAGTTACTCGTCGAGAGTTATCAACACTGAAGCTTTCTTT. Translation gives CASSYSSRVINTEAFF.

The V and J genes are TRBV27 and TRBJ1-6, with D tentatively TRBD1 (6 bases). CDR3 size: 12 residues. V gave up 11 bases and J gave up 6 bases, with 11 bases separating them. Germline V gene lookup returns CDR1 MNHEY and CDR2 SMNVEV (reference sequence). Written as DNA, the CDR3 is TGTGCCGTGGGCAGGGGTAATTCACCCCTCCACTTT. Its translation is CAVGRGNSPLHF.

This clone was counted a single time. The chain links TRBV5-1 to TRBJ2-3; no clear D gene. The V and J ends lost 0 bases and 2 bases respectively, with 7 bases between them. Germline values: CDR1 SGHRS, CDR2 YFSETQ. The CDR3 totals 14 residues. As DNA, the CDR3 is TGCGCCAGCAGCTTGGTCGCCTACACAGATACGCAGTATTTT. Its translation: CASSLVAYTDTQYF.

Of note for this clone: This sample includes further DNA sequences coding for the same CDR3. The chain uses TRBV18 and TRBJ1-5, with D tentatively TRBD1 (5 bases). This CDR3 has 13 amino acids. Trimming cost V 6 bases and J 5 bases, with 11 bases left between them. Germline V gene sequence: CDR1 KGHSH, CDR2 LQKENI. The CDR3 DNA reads TGTGCCAGCTCCCAGGGTTTGGATCAGCCCCAGCATTTT. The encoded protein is CASSQGLDQPQHF.

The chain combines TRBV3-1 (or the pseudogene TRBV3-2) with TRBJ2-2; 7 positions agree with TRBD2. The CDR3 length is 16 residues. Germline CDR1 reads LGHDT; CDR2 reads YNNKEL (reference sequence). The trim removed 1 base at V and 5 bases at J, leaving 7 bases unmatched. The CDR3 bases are TGTGCCAGCAGCCAAGTCCCTTCTAGCGGTACCGGGGAGCTGTTTTTT. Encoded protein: CASSQVPSSGTGELFF.

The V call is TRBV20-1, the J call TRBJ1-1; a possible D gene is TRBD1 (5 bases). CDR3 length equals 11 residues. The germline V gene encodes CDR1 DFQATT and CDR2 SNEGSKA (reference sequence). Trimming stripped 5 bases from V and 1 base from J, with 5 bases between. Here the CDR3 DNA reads TGCAGTGCTCAGGGGAACACTGAAGCTTTCTTT. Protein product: CSAQGNTEAFF.

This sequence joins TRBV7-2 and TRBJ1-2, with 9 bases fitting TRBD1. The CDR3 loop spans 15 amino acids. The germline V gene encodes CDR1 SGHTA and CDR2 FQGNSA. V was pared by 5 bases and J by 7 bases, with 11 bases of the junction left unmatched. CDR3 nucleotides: TGTGCCAGCAGCGTCAACAGGGGGCGTGTTTCTGGCTACACCTTC. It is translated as CASSVNRGRVSGYTF.

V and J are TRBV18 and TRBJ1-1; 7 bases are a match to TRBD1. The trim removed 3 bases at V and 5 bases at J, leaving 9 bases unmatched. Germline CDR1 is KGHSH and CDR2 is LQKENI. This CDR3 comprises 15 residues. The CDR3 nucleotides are TGTGCCAGCTCACCTACGTCACAGGGGTATACTGAAGCTTTCTTT. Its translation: CASSPTSQGYTEAFF.